This T cell receptor (beta chain) was sequenced during a study of T cells in Graves' hyperthyroidism and ophthalmopathy. Study findings and constraints: Ophthalmopathy could be told apart from stable hyperthyroidism with a 13 V-J model. Within blood appeared most thyroid clonotypes that had expanded above 0.001.

The germline V and J ends were trimmed by 4 bases and 2 bases, with 18 bases remaining between them. The CDR3 is made up of 16 amino acids. Per the germline V gene, CDR1 is KGHSH and CDR2 is LQKENI. TCR beta CDR3 regions were amplified from RNA. Carried out on the TCR CDR3, a first-round RT-PCR used the HTBI primer set. TCRdb used MiXCR to reprocess the multiplex PCR reads, holding one entry per CDR3 protein. The table lists about 340,000 distinct CDR3 sequences, around 23% of them singletons, with 50% in the top ten. This clonotype was counted a few times. Its antigen is currently unknown. Disease duration under 2 months; hyperthyroidism patients were aged 18 to 65. Criteria for exclusion of patients were uncontrolled infection, other autoimmune disease, pregnancy or lactation.

This TCR was recovered from a woman between 50 and 59 years old with Graves' hyperthyroidism. The rearrangement uses TRBV18 and TRBJ2-7; either TRBD1 or TRBD2 may supply D (5 bases each). Specimen: blood. The CDR3 spells CASSRIPGTKTYEQYF. CDR3 coding DNA: TGTGCCAGCTCACGGATACCGGGGACCAAGACCTACGAGCAGTACTTC.